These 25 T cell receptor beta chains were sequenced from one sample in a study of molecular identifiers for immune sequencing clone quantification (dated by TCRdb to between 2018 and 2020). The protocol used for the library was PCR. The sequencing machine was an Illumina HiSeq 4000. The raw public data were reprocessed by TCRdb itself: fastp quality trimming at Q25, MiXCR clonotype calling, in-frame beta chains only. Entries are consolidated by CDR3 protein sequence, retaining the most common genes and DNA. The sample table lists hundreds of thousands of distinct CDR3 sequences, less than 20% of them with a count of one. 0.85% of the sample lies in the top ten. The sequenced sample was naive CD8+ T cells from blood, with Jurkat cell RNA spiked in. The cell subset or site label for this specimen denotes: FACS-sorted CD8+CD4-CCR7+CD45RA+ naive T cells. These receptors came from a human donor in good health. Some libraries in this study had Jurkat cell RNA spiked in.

The DNA of the CDR3 is TGTGCCAGCAGCTCCGGGACACCCAACGAGCAGTACTTC. Translation: CASSSGTPNEQYF. The rearrangement links TRBV5-6 to TRBJ2-7, with a tentative D call TRBD1 (6 bases). The germline V gene has CDR1 SGHDT and CDR2 YYEEEE. This CDR3 has 13 residues. V lost 3 bases to trimming and J lost 5 bases, with 12 bases between them.

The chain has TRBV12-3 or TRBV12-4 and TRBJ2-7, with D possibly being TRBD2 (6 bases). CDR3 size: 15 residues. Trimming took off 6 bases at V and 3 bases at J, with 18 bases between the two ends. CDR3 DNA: TGTGCCAGCAGCCTTCCGGGACGGGGGTACTACGAGCAGTACTTC. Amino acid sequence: CASSLPGRGYYEQYF.

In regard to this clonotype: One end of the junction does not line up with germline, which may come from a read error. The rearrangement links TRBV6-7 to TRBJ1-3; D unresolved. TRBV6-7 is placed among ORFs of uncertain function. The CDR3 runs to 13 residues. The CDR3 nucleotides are TGTGCCGGCAGTTATCAACCTCGAAACACCATATATTTT. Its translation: CAGSYQPRNTIYF.

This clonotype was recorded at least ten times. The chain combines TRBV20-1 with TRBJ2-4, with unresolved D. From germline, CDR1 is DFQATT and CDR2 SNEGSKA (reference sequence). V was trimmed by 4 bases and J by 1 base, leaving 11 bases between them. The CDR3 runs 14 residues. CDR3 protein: CSATDRRAKNIQYF. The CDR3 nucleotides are TGCAGTGCTACAGATAGGCGGGCCAAAAACATTCAGTACTTC.

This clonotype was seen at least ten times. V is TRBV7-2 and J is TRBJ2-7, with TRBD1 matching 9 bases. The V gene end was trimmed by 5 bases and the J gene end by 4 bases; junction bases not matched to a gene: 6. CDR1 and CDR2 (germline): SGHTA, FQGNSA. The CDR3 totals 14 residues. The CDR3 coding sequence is TGTGCCAGCAGCCCAGACAGGGGGGGTTACGAGCAGTACTTC. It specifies CASSPDRGGYEQYF.

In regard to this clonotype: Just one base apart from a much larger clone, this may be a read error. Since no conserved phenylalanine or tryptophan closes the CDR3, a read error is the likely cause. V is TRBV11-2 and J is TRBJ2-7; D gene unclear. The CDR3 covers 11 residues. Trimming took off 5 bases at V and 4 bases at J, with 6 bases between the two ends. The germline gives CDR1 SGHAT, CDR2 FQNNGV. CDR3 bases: TGTGCCAGCAGCGAGATGTACGAGCAGTACTCC. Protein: CASSEMYEQYS.

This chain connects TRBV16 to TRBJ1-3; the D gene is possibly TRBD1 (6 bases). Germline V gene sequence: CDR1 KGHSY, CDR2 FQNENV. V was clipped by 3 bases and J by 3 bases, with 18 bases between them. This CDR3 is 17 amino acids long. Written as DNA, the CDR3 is TGTGCCAGCAGCCAGGCCGGGCCAGGGGAATTTGGAAACACCATATATTTT. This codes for CASSQAGPGEFGNTIYF.

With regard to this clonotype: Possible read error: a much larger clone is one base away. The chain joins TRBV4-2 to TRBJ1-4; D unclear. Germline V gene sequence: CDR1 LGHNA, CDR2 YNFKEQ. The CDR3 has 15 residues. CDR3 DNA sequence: TGTGCCAGCAGTCCAAATTCAGCAACTAATGAAGAACTGTTTTTT. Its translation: CASSPNSATNEELFF.

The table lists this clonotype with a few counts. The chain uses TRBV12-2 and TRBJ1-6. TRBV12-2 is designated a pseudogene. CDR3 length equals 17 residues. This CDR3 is CASREIDRSSYNSPLHF. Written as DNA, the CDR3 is TGTGCAAGTCGCGAGATTGACCGGAGCTCCTATAATTCACCCCTCCACTTT.

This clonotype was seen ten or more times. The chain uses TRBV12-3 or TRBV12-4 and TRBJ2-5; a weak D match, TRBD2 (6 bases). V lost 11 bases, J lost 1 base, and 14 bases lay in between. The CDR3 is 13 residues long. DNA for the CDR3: TGTGCCTCTGGTGGGGGACTCCAAGAGACCCAGTACTTC. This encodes CASGGGLQETQYF.

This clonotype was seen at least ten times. CDR3 in DNA: TGCAGCGCTCTAGGAGCTAGCACAGATACGCAGTATTTT. It specifies CSALGASTDTQYF. V usage is TRBV29-1 and J usage is TRBJ2-3; no definite D call. With 7 bases removed from V and 0 bases from J, the gap between germline ends came to 11 bases. The length of the CDR3 is 13 residues. Germline V gene sequence: CDR1 SQVTM, CDR2 ANQGSEA.

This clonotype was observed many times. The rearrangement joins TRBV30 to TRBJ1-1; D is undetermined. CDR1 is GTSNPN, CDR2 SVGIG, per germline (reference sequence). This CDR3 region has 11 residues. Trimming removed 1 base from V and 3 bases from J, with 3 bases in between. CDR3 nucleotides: TGTGCCTGGAGTGCTTACACTGAAGCTTTCTTT. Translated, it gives CAWSAYTEAFF.

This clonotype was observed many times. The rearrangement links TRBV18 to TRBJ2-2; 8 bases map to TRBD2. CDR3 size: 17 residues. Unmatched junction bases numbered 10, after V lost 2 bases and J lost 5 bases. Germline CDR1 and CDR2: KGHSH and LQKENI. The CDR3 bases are TGTGCCAGCTCACCAAGGAGCGGGGGAGCATGGACCGGGGAGCTGTTTTTT. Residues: CASSPRSGGAWTGELFF.

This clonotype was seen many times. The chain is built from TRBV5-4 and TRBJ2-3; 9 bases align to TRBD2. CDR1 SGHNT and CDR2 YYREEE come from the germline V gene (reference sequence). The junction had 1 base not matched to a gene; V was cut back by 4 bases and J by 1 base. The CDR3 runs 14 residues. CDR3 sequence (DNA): TGTGCCAGCAGCGCTAGCGGGGGCACAGATACGCAGTATTTT. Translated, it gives CASSASGGTDTQYF.

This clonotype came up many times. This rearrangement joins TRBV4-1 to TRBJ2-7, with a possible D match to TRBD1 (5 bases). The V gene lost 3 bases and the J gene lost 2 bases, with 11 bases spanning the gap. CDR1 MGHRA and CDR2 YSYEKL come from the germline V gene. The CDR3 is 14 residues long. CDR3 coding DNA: TGCGCCAGCAGCCACCTTCAGGGCCCCTACGAGCAGTACTTC. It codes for CASSHLQGPYEQYF.

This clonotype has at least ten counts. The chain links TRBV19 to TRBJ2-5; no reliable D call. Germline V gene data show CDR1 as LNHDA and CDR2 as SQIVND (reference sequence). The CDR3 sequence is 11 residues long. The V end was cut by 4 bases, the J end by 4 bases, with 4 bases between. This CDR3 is CASSTSETQYF. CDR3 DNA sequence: TGTGCCAGTAGTACATCAGAGACCCAGTACTTC.

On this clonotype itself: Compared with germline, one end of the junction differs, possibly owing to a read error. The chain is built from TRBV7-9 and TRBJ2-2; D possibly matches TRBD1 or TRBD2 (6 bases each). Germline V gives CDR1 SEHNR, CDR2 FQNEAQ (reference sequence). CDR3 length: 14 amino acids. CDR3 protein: CASSLAQGTGGLFF. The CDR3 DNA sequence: TGTGCCAGCAGCTTAGCACAGGGCACCGGGGGGCTGTTTTTT.

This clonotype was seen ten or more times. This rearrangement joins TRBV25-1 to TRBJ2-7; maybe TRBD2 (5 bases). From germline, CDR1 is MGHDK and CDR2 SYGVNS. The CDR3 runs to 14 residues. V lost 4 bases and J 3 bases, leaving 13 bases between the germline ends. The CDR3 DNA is TGTGCCAGCAGTGCCCATGGAGGAGGCTACGAGCAGTACTTC. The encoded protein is CASSAHGGGYEQYF.

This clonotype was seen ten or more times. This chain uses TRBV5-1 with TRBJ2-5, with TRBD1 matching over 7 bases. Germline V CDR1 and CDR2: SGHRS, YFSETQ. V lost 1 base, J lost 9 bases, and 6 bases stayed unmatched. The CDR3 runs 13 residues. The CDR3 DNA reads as TGCGCCAGCAGCTTGTGGCAGGGGGAACCCCAGTACTTC. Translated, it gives CASSLWQGEPQYF.

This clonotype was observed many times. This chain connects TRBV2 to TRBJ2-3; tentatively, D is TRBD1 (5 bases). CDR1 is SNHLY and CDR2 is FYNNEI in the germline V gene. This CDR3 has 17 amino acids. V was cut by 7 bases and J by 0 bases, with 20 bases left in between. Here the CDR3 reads CASISLPGPSSTDTQYF. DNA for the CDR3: TGTGCCAGCATTTCTCTTCCAGGGCCATCTAGCACAGATACGCAGTATTTT.

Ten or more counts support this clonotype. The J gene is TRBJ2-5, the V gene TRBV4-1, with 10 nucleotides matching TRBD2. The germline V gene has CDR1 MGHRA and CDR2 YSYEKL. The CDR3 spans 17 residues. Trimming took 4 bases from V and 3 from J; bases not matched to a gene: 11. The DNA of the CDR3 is TGCGCCAGCAGCCCACCCCCCGAGCGGGGGGGTGAAGAGACCCAGTACTTC. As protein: CASSPPPERGGEETQYF.

The CDR3 is CAWSVGDSYEQYF. The CDR3 DNA is TGTGCCTGGAGCGTAGGAGACTCCTACGAGCAGTACTTC. The rearrangement uses TRBV30 and TRBJ2-7; D not certain. Trimming shortened V by 3 bases and J by 0 bases, and 9 bases separated the two germline ends. The germline CDR1 and CDR2 sequences are GTSNPN and SVGIG (reference sequence). This CDR3 is 13 amino acids long.

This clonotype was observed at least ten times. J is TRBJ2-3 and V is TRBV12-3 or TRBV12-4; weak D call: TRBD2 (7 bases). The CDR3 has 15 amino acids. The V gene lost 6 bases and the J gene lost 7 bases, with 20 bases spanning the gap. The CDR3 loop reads CASSPSGGPYNTQYF. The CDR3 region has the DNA TGTGCCAGCAGCCCCTCCGGGGGGCCGTATAATACGCAGTATTTT.

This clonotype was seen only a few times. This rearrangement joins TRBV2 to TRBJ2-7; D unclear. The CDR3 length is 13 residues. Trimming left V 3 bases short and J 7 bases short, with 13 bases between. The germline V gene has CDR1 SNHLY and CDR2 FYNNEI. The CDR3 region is CASSDGINGEQYF. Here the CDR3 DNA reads TGTGCCAGCAGTGACGGAATAAACGGGGAGCAGTACTTC.

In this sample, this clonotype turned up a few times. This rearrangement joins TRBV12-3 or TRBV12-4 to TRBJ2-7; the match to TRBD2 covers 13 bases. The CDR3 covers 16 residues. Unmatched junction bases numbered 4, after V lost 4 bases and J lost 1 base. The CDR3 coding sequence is TGTGCCAGCAGTTCGCCGGGACTAGCGGGGTCCTACGAGCAGTACTTC. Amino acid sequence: CASSSPGLAGSYEQYF.